Each of the 10 T cell receptor beta chains below was sequenced from the same sample in a study of blood T cell repertoires in COVID-19. Profiling relied on immunoSEQ multiplex PCR, and the TCRdb table lists in-frame clones only, not all of them. The sample lists under 45,000 clones, about 90% occurring once. The sample comprised peripheral blood. These receptors came from a human donor in a cohort sampled during active COVID-19.

The chain couples TRBV3-1 (or the pseudogene TRBV3-2) to TRBJ1-1; 8 nucleotides agree with TRBD1. The CDR3 runs to 15 residues. V was pared by 3 bases and J by 5 bases, with 8 bases of the junction left unmatched. CDR1 and CDR2 from the germline V gene are LGHDT and YNNKEL (reference sequence). CDR3 amino acids: CASSHSDRAWTEAFF. CDR3 nucleotides: TGTGCCAGCAGCCACTCGGACAGGGCATGGACTGAAGCTTTCTTT.

This clone was counted between two and nine times. The J gene is TRBJ1-1, the V gene TRBV6-2 or TRBV6-3; 8 nucleotides agree with TRBD1. Germline CDR1 MNHEY, CDR2 SVGEGT. Unmatched junction bases numbered 12, after V lost 5 bases and J lost 4 bases. The CDR3 has 16 amino acids. This CDR3 is CASSPIGRGLVTEAFF. In nucleotides, the CDR3 is TGTGCCAGCAGTCCCATAGGCAGGGGGCTCGTCACTGAAGCTTTCTTT.

This chain connects TRBV19 to TRBJ2-1; D might be TRBD1 (5 bases). Germline V gene lookup returns CDR1 LNHDA and CDR2 SQIVND (reference sequence). The CDR3 loop spans 14 amino acids. V lost 1 base and J 4 bases, leaving 8 bases between the germline ends. The CDR3 loop is CASSIARQYNEQFF. The CDR3 bases are TGTGCCAGTAGTATAGCCCGACAGTACAATGAGCAGTTCTTC. The full variable domain, its missing parts supplied by reference TRBV19 and TRBJ2-1, is DGGITQSPKYLFRKEGQNVTLSCEQNLNHDAMYWYRQDPGQGLRLIYYSQIVNDFQKGDIAEGYSVSREKKESFPLTVTSAQKNPTAFYLCASSIARQYNEQFFGPGTRLTVL.

This chain connects TRBV7-2 to TRBJ1-2; 8 bases agree with TRBD1. The CDR3 length is 14 residues. Germline V gives CDR1 SGHTA, CDR2 FQGNSA. The junction had 6 bases not matched to a gene; V was cut back by 4 bases and J by 5 bases. CDR3 protein: CASSSQQGGYGYTF. For the CDR3, the DNA is TGTGCCAGCAGCTCGCAACAGGGGGGATATGGCTACACCTTC.

The chain uses TRBV6-6 and TRBJ2-7; TRBD2 agrees at 11 bases. Germline assignment: CDR1 MNHNY and CDR2 SVGAGI (reference sequence). The CDR3 consists of 14 residues. Unmatched junction bases numbered 6, after V lost 6 bases and J lost 5 bases. The chain's CDR3 is CASSRLAGFDEQYF. In DNA form, the CDR3 reads TGTGCCAGCAGCAGACTAGCGGGGTTCGACGAGCAGTACTTC.

This clone was detected once. This chain uses TRBV1 with TRBJ2-2; TRBD2, the D gene given by the table, was not confirmed from the DNA. TRBV1 is noted as a pseudogene. The CDR3 loop spans 21 amino acids. CDR3 loop: CTSSQPHRETSGSGMTGELFF. CDR3 bases: TGCACCAGCAGCCAACCTCACCGGGAGACTAGCGGGAGCGGAATGACCGGGGAGCTGTTTTTT.

This clone was seen only a few times. This chain connects TRBV5-1 to TRBJ1-6; possible D gene TRBD1, 6 bases. CDR3 length: 13 residues. V lost 0 bases and J 10 bases, leaving 8 bases between the germline ends. Germline CDR1 SGHRS, CDR2 YFSETQ. CDR3 DNA: TGCGCCAGCAGCTTGGCAGGGGAATCACCCCTCCACTTT. This encodes CASSLAGESPLHF.

J is TRBJ2-1 and V is TRBV7-2, with 8 bases matching TRBD1. Germline CDR1 is SGHTA and CDR2 is FQGNSA. This CDR3 has 13 residues. Losses at the gene ends were 5 bases for V and 8 bases for J; bases not matched to a gene: 5. CDR3 DNA sequence: TGTGCCAGCAGCATGGACAGGGTCTATGAGCAGTTCTTC. It yields the protein CASSMDRVYEQFF.

This clone was observed a few times. The rearrangement uses TRBV27 and TRBJ2-1; TRBD2 aligns across 7 bases. The CDR3 covers 16 residues. Trimming cost V 2 bases and J 8 bases; bases outside gene matches: 12. CDR1 and CDR2 (germline): MNHEY, SMNVEV (reference sequence). DNA of the CDR3: TGTGCCAGCAGTTTAACTTTAGGACTAGTTGGTTATGAGCAGTTCTTC. It specifies CASSLTLGLVGYEQFF.

This clone has just a few counts. V is TRBV3-1 (or the pseudogene TRBV3-2) and J is TRBJ2-2; 7 bases fit TRBD2. CDR1 and CDR2 from the germline V gene are LGHDT and YNNKEL (reference sequence). Losses at the gene ends were 2 bases for V and 1 base for J; bases not matched to a gene: 7. This CDR3 contains 17 residues. This chain's CDR3 is CASSQPGLLQNTGELFF. DNA of the CDR3: TGTGCCAGCAGCCAACCGGGACTACTCCAGAACACCGGGGAGCTGTTTTTT.